Given below is one TCR beta chain in context. The antigen is unknown. The sample is drawn from a study of shared clonotypes between healthy human individuals. Whole-study findings and limits: Memory subsets had estimated richness that was generally smaller than that of naive subsets. Rarefaction showed that sequencing of sorted subsets was incomplete (despite large depth).

The assay used deep level. Only in-frame clones appear in the TCRdb table, and some are missing; sequencing was by immunoSEQ multiplex PCR. The repertoire holds around 2.5 million clones, with 93% as singletons. Trimming shortened V by 4 bases and J by 12 bases, and 14 bases separated the two germline ends. This CDR3 has 12 residues. The germline CDR1 and CDR2 sequences are SGHRS and YFSETQ. The origin of this receptor is a man between 18 and 29 years old in good health. Some clones in this sample may be carry-over from other donors' samples. The rearrangement uses TRBV5-1 and TRBJ2-1; tentatively, D is TRBD2 (5 bases). The sample taken for sequencing was naive CD4+ T cells from PBMCs. The subset: CD45RA+ positively selected. This chain's CDR3 is CASSLGRAGQFF. CDR3 DNA: TGCGCCAGCAGCCTTGGGCGGGCCGGGCAGTTCTTC.